Below are 9 T cell receptor beta chains sequenced from a single sample in a study of blood T cell repertoires in COVID-19. Profiling relied on immunoSEQ multiplex PCR, and the TCRdb table lists in-frame clones only, not all of them. This repertoire shows approximately 190,000 clones, just under 85% found once; its top ten account for roughly 6.9%. Sequencing used peripheral blood. The receptor set was obtained from a human donor with acute or convalescent COVID-19. The donor label of this sample is uncertain.

This clone was picked up a small number of times. The CDR3 here is CASSDAASGNDNEQFF. The DNA of the CDR3 is TGTGCCAGCAGTGATGCGGCTAGCGGGAACGACAATGAGCAGTTCTTC. V and J are TRBV6-1 and TRBJ2-1; 9 bases line up with TRBD2. Germline trimming cut 3 bases from V and 5 bases from J; bases unmatched to any gene: 8. CDR3 length equals 16 residues. Per the germline V gene, CDR1 is MNHNS and CDR2 is SASEGT.

V and J are TRBV27 and TRBJ1-5; a weak D match, TRBD1 (6 bases). The CDR3 has 20 residues. In germline, CDR1 is MNHEY, CDR2 SMNVEV (reference sequence). The ends were cut back, 6 bases at V and 0 bases at J, with 27 bases in the middle. The CDR3 bases are TGTGCCAGCAGCTATAAAGGGACCGGGACAAGGTTGGGTAGCAATCAGCCCCAGCATTTT. It codes for CASSYKGTGTRLGSNQPQHF.

The rearrangement joins TRBV20-1 to TRBJ1-6; D is unresolved. Between the trimmed V and J ends, which lost 3 bases and 0 bases, there was a span of 15 bases. Per the germline V gene, CDR1 is DFQATT and CDR2 is SNEGSKA (reference sequence). CDR3 length: 17 amino acids. The chain's CDR3 is CSASSIRESSYNSPLHF. CDR3 DNA sequence: TGCAGTGCTAGTAGTATCCGGGAGAGCTCCTATAATTCACCCCTCCACTTT.

This chain links TRBV5-1 with TRBJ2-1, with 7 bases fitting TRBD2. J gave up 7 bases and V 7 bases, and 8 bases lay outside the gene matches. The CDR3 contains 13 residues. Per germline, CDR1 SGHRS and CDR2 YFSETQ. The CDR3 here is CASGTAGGNEQFF. CDR3 coding DNA: TGCGCCAGCGGGACCGCCGGGGGGAATGAGCAGTTCTTC.

The V call is TRBV5-1, the J call TRBJ2-3, with 9 positions matching TRBD2. The germline V gene has CDR1 SGHRS and CDR2 YFSETQ. The V gene end was trimmed by 4 bases and the J gene end by 1 base; junction bases not matched to a gene: 13. CDR3 length: 18 residues. The CDR3, as DNA: TGCGCCAGCAGCCCACGACCGGGCGGGAGGGCTGGCACAGATACGCAGTATTTT. It specifies CASSPRPGGRAGTDTQYF.

The chain carries TRBV18 and TRBJ1-2, with 7 positions matching TRBD1. Germline CDR1 KGHSH, CDR2 LQKENI. V gave up 2 bases and J gave up 8 bases; unmatched junction bases: 5. The CDR3 spans 13 residues. The CDR3 DNA reads as TGTGCCAGCTCACCAGTAGGGGGCTCCGGCTACACCTTC. This codes for CASSPVGGSGYTF.

This chain joins TRBV6-5 and TRBJ2-6, with a weak D call TRBD2 (6 bases). CDR1 is MNHEY, CDR2 SVGAGI, per germline. This CDR3 is built from 15 residues. Trimming took off 7 bases at V and 0 bases at J, with 10 bases between the two ends. The DNA for the CDR3 is TGTGCCAGCACCGAGGGAGGCTCTGGGGCCAACGTCCTGACTTTC. Encoded protein: CASTEGGSGANVLTF.

The chain has TRBV13 and TRBJ2-7; D is possibly TRBD2 (6 bases). Germline lookup yields CDR1 PRHDT and CDR2 FYEKMQ (reference sequence). This CDR3 spans 14 amino acids. V gave up 2 bases and J gave up 4 bases, with 12 bases separating them. In DNA, the CDR3 is TGTGCCAGCAGCTTATTCGGGAGAGGGTACGAGCAGTACTTC. Translated, it gives CASSLFGRGYEQYF.

This rearrangement joins TRBV12-3 or TRBV12-4 to TRBJ1-1, with D perhaps TRBD1 (6 bases). With 7 bases removed from V and 11 bases from J, the gap between germline ends came to 17 bases. CDR3 size: 12 residues. The chain's CDR3 is CASTLGTFAAFF. The CDR3 DNA is TGTGCCAGCACCCTTGGGACATTTGCCGCTTTCTTT.